These 28 T cell receptor beta chains were all obtained from the same sample, sequenced in a study of metastatic and nonmetastatic thyroid tumors. TCRdb recomputed clones from the PCR reads via MiXCR. Of over 45,000 clones listed, approximately 24% were seen once; the top ten hold approximately 3.9%. Until they underwent thyroid surgery, no patient had received any treatment. Sequenced: blood. The receptors stem from a male donor with papillary thyroid cancer or a benign thyroid nodule (not recorded which). Some clones in this sample may be carry-over from other donors' samples.

At least ten counts were recorded for this clone. This sequence joins TRBV6-1 and TRBJ2-1; tentatively, D is TRBD2 (6 bases). The CDR3 totals 15 residues. Germline CDR1 and CDR2: MNHNS and SASEGT. V was pared by 6 bases and J by 0 bases, with 12 bases between. The CDR3 is CASRTAGSSYNEQFF. CDR3 nucleotides: TGTGCCAGCAGGACGGCGGGGAGCTCCTACAATGAGCAGTTCTTC.

This clone was seen ten or more times. The chain has TRBV19 and TRBJ1-1; D is unresolved. V was pared by 1 base and J by 2 bases, with 11 bases between. Germline CDR1 and CDR2: LNHDA and SQIVND (reference sequence). The CDR3 consists of 15 residues. CDR3 in DNA: TGTGCCAGTAGTATAGGAGGCATCCCCAACACTGAAGCTTTCTTT. As protein: CASSIGGIPNTEAFF.

This clone was counted ten times or more. The rearrangement joins TRBV12-3 or TRBV12-4 to TRBJ2-7; TRBD1 agrees at 7 bases. CDR3 length: 13 residues. With 5 bases clipped from V and 5 bases from J, the junction kept 6 bases outside the gene matches. For the CDR3, the DNA is TGTGCCAGCAGTATCTCCAGGGGGAACGAGCAGTACTTC. This gives the protein CASSISRGNEQYF.

This clone turned up a few times. This chain links TRBV2 with TRBJ2-7; 10 positions match TRBD2. The CDR3 has 14 residues. V lost 4 bases, J lost 7 bases, and 7 bases stayed unmatched. CDR1 is SNHLY and CDR2 is FYNNEI in the germline V gene. CDR3 loop: CASSGIAGGREQYF. The CDR3 DNA reads as TGTGCCAGCAGTGGGATAGCGGGGGGTCGTGAGCAGTACTTC. The full variable domain, rest sourced from reference TRBV2 and TRBJ2-7, is EPEVTQTPSHQVTQMGQEVILRCVPISNHLYFYWYRQILGQKVEFLVSFYNNEISEKSEIFDDQFSVERPDGSNFTLKIRSTKLEDSAMYFCASSGIAGGREQYFGPGTRLTVT.

V gene TRBV4-1 combines with J gene TRBJ2-5, with TRBD2 matching over 13 bases. The CDR3 is 17 residues long. Losses at the gene ends were 2 bases for V and 3 bases for J; bases not matched to a gene: 6. CDR1 and CDR2 (germline): MGHRA, YSYEKL. The CDR3 sequence: CASSQPRTSGSKETQYF. The CDR3 DNA is TGCGCCAGCAGCCAACCCAGGACTAGCGGGAGCAAAGAGACCCAGTACTTC.

In its sample, this clone is medium-sized (0.01 to 0.1%). This rearrangement joins TRBV6-5 to TRBJ1-1; 8 bases are shared with TRBD1. CDR3 length: 15 residues. Germline trimming cut 0 bases from V and 4 bases from J; bases unmatched to any gene: 4. Germline V gene sequence: CDR1 MNHEY, CDR2 SVGAGI. CDR3: CASSYSGRGRTEAFF. The CDR3, as DNA: TGTGCCAGCAGTTACTCGGGCAGGGGGCGCACTGAAGCTTTCTTT.

This clone was found many times. With a much larger clone just one base away, this may be a read error. The chain couples TRBV18 to TRBJ1-1, with D maybe TRBD1 (6 bases). The CDR3 covers 18 residues. Germline V gene lookup returns CDR1 KGHSH and CDR2 LQKENI. CDR3 DNA sequence: TGTGTCAGCTCCGTAAGGCAACAGGGATTGATGTCAGGCACTGAAGCTTTCTTT. As protein: CVSSVRQQGLMSGTEAFF. Based on the CDR3 plus reference TRBV18 and TRBJ1-1, the full variable domain is NAGVMQNPRHLVRRRGQEARLRCSPMKGHSHVYWYRQLPEEGLKFMVYLQKENIIDESGMPKERFSAEFPKEGPSILRIQQVVRGDSAAYFCVSSVRQQGLMSGTEAFFGQGTRLTVV.

As concerns this clone: This could be a read error, since a much larger clone is one nucleotide away. The chain joins TRBV5-1 to TRBJ1-2; D might be TRBD1 (5 bases). CDR3 length: 13 amino acids. The germline CDR1 and CDR2 sequences are SGHRS and YFSETQ. This CDR3 is CASSLGGFYGHTF. The CDR3 coding sequence is TGCGCCAGCAGCCTGGGGGGGTTCTATGGCCACACCTTC. Full variable domain (missing parts from reference TRBV5-1 and TRBJ1-2): KAGVTQTPRYLIKTRGQQVTLSCSPISGHRSVSWYQQTPGQGLQFLFEYFSETQRNKGNFPGRFSGRQFSNSRSEMNVSTLELGDSALYLCASSLGGFYGHTFGSGTRLTVV.

This clone has at least ten counts. The rearrangement uses TRBV30 and TRBJ1-1; TRBD1 matches 8 bases. Germline V gene data show CDR1 as GTSNPN and CDR2 as SVGIG (reference sequence). The CDR3 loop spans 12 amino acids. After removal of 5 bases from V and 4 bases from J, the junction contained 3 bases not matched to a gene. The CDR3 spells CAWDQGATEAFF. In DNA form, the CDR3 reads TGTGCCTGGGACCAGGGGGCCACTGAAGCTTTCTTT.

A few counts support this clone. This rearrangement joins TRBV6-1 to TRBJ2-3; TRBD2 agrees at 14 bases. This CDR3 region has 16 residues. Germline V CDR1 and CDR2: MNHNS, SASEGT. Trimming removed 7 bases from V and 4 bases from J; junction bases left unmatched: 7. The CDR3 protein is CASINRLAGGPDTQYF. The DNA for the CDR3 is TGTGCCAGCATCAATAGACTAGCGGGGGGGCCAGATACGCAGTATTTT.

This clone was counted many times. The J gene is TRBJ2-2, the V gene TRBV2; TRBD1 is a possible D gene (6 bases). The CDR3 runs 14 residues. V lost 5 bases to trimming and J lost 6 bases, with 13 bases between them. The germline gives CDR1 SNHLY, CDR2 FYNNEI. The CDR3 region has the DNA TGTGCCAGCAGTATCCTACAGGGACCCGGGGAGCTGTTTTTT. Its translation: CASSILQGPGELFF.

V is TRBV5-6 and J is TRBJ2-2; 7 nucleotides align to TRBD2. The CDR3 loop spans 16 amino acids. With V trimmed by 4 bases and J by 4 bases, 10 bases remained unmatched. Germline V gene sequence: CDR1 SGHDT, CDR2 YYEEEE. The CDR3 protein is CASSLWRRGITGELFF. The CDR3 DNA follows: TGTGCCAGCAGCCTGTGGCGGCGGGGGATCACCGGGGAGCTGTTTTTT. Combining the CDR3 with reference TRBV5-6 and TRBJ2-2 gives the whole variable domain DAGVTQSPTHLIKTRGQQVTLRCSPKSGHDTVSWYQQALGQGPQFIFQYYEEEERQRGNFPDRFSGHQFPNYSSELNVNALLLGDSALYLCASSLWRRGITGELFFGEGSRLTVL.

At least ten counts were recorded for this clone. The gene calls are TRBV6-1 and TRBJ1-2; D is uncertain. Trimming took 2 bases from V and 4 from J, leaving 14 bases between them. Germline V gene sequence: CDR1 MNHNS, CDR2 SASEGT. CDR3 size: 15 residues. CDR3: CASSERLGQSYGYTF. CDR3 DNA: TGTGCCAGCAGTGAAAGGTTAGGGCAGTCCTATGGCTACACCTTC.

By proportion, this clone is medium-sized. The chain is built from TRBV11-2 and TRBJ1-2; TRBD1 might be the D (5 bases). Germline V CDR1 and CDR2: SGHAT, FQNNGV. Trimming took 2 bases from V and 8 from J, leaving 9 bases between them. The CDR3 is 12 residues long. CDR3 sequence: CASSLSGNGYTF. The CDR3 nucleotides are TGTGCCAGCAGCTTATCAGGGAACGGCTACACCTTC.

This clone was picked up many times. The rearrangement joins TRBV28 to TRBJ2-5, with 11 bases aligning to TRBD2. CDR1 and CDR2 from the germline V gene are MDHEN and SYDVKM. V was clipped by 2 bases and J by 4 bases; unmatched bases: 3. This CDR3 is built from 15 residues. The CDR3 sequence: CASSLVGTSGETQYF. DNA for the CDR3: TGTGCCAGCAGTTTAGTTGGGACTAGCGGAGAGACCCAGTACTTC. Together with reference TRBV28 and TRBJ2-5, the CDR3 gives the full variable domain: DVKVTQSSRYLVKRTGEKVFLECVQDMDHENMFWYRQDPGLGLRLIYFSYDVKMKEKGDIPEGYSVSREKKERFSLILESASTNQTSMYLCASSLVGTSGETQYFGPGTRLLVL.

This clone was counted many times. This chain joins TRBV12-3 or TRBV12-4 and TRBJ2-2; 10 nucleotides match TRBD2. The V segment lost 5 bases and the J segment 7 bases; nucleotides outside the gene matches: 7. This CDR3 contains 15 residues. The CDR3 region is CASSKSGGAFGELFF. The DNA of the CDR3 is TGTGCCAGCAGTAAAAGCGGGGGGGCGTTCGGGGAGCTGTTTTTT.

A remark on this clone: This sample includes further DNA sequences coding for the same CDR3. CDR3 sequence: CASSLTPGALGEQFF. CDR3 DNA sequence: TGTGCCAGCAGTCTTACCCCCGGCGCCTTGGGGGAGCAGTTCTTC. The J gene is TRBJ2-1, the V gene TRBV3-1; D ambiguous. The V gene lost 6 bases and the J gene lost 10 bases, with 22 bases spanning the gap. Germline V gene data show CDR1 as LGHDT and CDR2 as YNNKEL (reference sequence). The CDR3 totals 15 residues.

Sample share makes this clone medium-sized (0.01 to 0.1%). CDR3 sequence: CASSYGDYGYTF. CDR3 bases: TGCGCCAGCAGCTATGGGGACTATGGCTACACCTTC. The rearrangement links TRBV5-1 to TRBJ1-2; D is ambiguous. V lost 3 bases, J lost 3 bases, and 6 bases lay in between. The length of the CDR3 is 12 residues. Germline CDR1 is SGHRS and CDR2 is YFSETQ.

The genes are TRBV5-6 and TRBJ1-6; no reliable D call. CDR1 and CDR2 from the germline V gene are SGHDT and YYEEEE. Deletions cut 0 bases from V and 3 bases from J, with 10 bases between. CDR3 size: 16 residues. CDR3 in amino acids: CASSLGGGFYNSPLHF. As DNA, the CDR3 is TGTGCCAGCAGCTTGGGAGGAGGTTTCTATAATTCACCCCTCCACTTT.

J is TRBJ1-2 and V is TRBV18; maybe TRBD1 (5 bases). Trimming left V 5 bases short and J 2 bases short, with 15 bases between. Germline V lookup: CDR1 KGHSH, CDR2 LQKENI. The CDR3 covers 15 residues. In DNA, the CDR3 is TGTGCCAGCTCAGAACCGACGGACACCAACTATGGCTACACCTTC. Translation gives CASSEPTDTNYGYTF.

This clone was picked up many times. The chain has TRBV14 and TRBJ1-2, with D hard to call. The V end was cut by 1 base, the J end by 1 base, with 7 bases between. The CDR3 totals 14 residues. Germline loops: CDR1 SGHDN, CDR2 FVKESK. The CDR3: CASSQGSGNYGYTF. The CDR3 bases are TGTGCCAGCAGCCAAGGGTCCGGTAACTATGGCTACACCTTC. Full variable domain (remainder filled in from reference TRBV14 and TRBJ1-2): EAGVTQFPSHSVIEKGQTVTLRCDPISGHDNLYWYRRVMGKEIKFLLHFVKESKQDESGMPNNRFLAERTGGTYSTLKVQPAELEDSGVYFCASSQGSGNYGYTFGSGTRLTVV.

Many counts were recorded for this clone. The chain is built from TRBV11-2 and TRBJ2-1; D uncertain. The CDR3 runs 14 residues. CDR1 SGHAT and CDR2 FQNNGV come from the germline V gene. V lost 5 bases and J 10 bases, leaving 18 bases between the germline ends. CDR3 protein: CASSLTGPFGEQFF. CDR3 bases: TGTGCCAGCAGCCTCACCGGACCCTTTGGAGAGCAGTTCTTC. The full variable domain, rest sourced from reference TRBV11-2 and TRBJ2-1, is EAGVAQSPRYKIIEKRQSVAFWCNPISGHATLYWYQQILGQGPKLLIQFQNNGVVDDSQLPKDRFSAERLKGVDSTLKIQPAKLEDSAVYLCASSLTGPFGEQFFGPGTRLTVL.

The chain uses TRBV11-2 and TRBJ2-3; TRBD2 is a possible D gene (6 bases). CDR1 and CDR2 from the germline V gene are SGHAT and FQNNGV. V lost 2 bases to trimming and J lost 5 bases, with 17 bases between them. The CDR3 is 16 amino acids. CDR3 coding DNA: TGTGCCAGCAGCTTAAGGTTGGGGGGAGGAGTAGATACGCAGTATTTT. As protein: CASSLRLGGGVDTQYF.

At least ten counts were recorded for this clone. The chain employs TRBV20-1 and TRBJ2-3; weak D call: TRBD1 (5 bases). The V end was cut by 5 bases, the J end by 10 bases, with 13 bases between. There are 11 residues in the CDR3. Germline assignment: CDR1 DFQATT and CDR2 SNEGSKA (reference sequence). This chain's CDR3 is CSASTGEAQYF. The CDR3 DNA follows: TGCAGTGCTTCCACAGGAGAAGCGCAGTATTTT.

In this sample, this clone turned up many times. The chain couples TRBV4-1 to TRBJ1-2, with D unresolved. The germline V and J ends were trimmed by 0 bases and 4 bases, with 12 bases remaining between them. The length of the CDR3 is 15 residues. CDR1 is MGHRA and CDR2 is YSYEKL in the germline V gene. The CDR3: CASSQEGTVVYGYTF. The DNA for the CDR3 is TGCGCCAGCAGCCAAGAAGGTACAGTGGTCTATGGCTACACCTTC.

This clone has more than one count but fewer than ten. The chain joins TRBV6-1 to TRBJ2-2, with no clear D. V shed 1 base and J shed 6 bases, with 6 bases lying between them. Per germline, CDR1 MNHNS and CDR2 SASEGT. CDR3 length: 13 amino acids. The CDR3 bases are TGTGCCAGCAGTGAAGGGACCCCCGGGGAGCTGTTTTTT. Protein product: CASSEGTPGELFF.

The V call is TRBV18, the J call TRBJ2-1, with a tentative D call TRBD2 (7 bases). Germline CDR1 reads KGHSH; CDR2 reads LQKENI. The CDR3 sequence is 14 residues long. V dropped 1 base and J dropped 13 bases, with 17 bases sitting between them. The CDR3 DNA follows: TGTGCCAGCTCACCACTGACAGTGGGGGGGCGACAGTTCTTC. Translating gives CASSPLTVGGRQFF.

The J gene is TRBJ1-2, the V gene TRBV6-5; perhaps TRBD1 as D (6 bases). In germline, CDR1 is MNHEY, CDR2 SVGAGI. This CDR3 spans 16 amino acids. V was shortened by 1 base and J by 8 bases, with 20 bases between the two germline ends. The CDR3 loop is CASSYFRGEGRVGYTF. The CDR3 bases are TGTGCCAGCAGTTACTTCAGGGGTGAAGGGAGGGTCGGCTACACCTTC.